This T cell receptor beta chain was sequenced in a study of blood T cell repertoires in COVID-19. As for the study in general: Donors in the United States, Italy and Spain gave samples during acute or convalescent COVID-19. Nucleic acid was either cDNA or gDNA, and it came from T cells, B-cell-depleted T cells, or PBMCs.

Germline loops: CDR1 SGHNT, CDR2 YENEEA. The ends were cut back, 5 bases at V and 2 bases at J, with 4 bases in the middle. CDR3 length: 13 residues. Profiling relied on immunoSEQ multiplex PCR, and the TCRdb table lists in-frame clones only, not all of them. The sample records around 150,000 clones, around 80% being singletons. The chain has TRBV11-3 and TRBJ2-6; D remains ambiguous. Sequencing used peripheral blood. The receptor comes from a woman of 80 years or more with acute or convalescent COVID-19. CDR3 amino acids: CASSPTGANVLTF. The CDR3 DNA reads as TGTGCCAGCAGCCCCACTGGGGCCAACGTCCTGACTTTC.